These T cell receptor beta chains were read from a single sample in a study of Ad26.COV2.S vaccination and SARS-CoV-2 variants. The method was immunoSEQ multiplex PCR; TCRdb's version includes in-frame clones alone and lacks a portion of them. The table lists roughly 450,000 clones, 80% to 95% of them singletons. Source: peripheral blood, taken in a trial of Ad26.COV2.S vaccine versus placebo. These receptors originate from a person aged 18-65 years who received the Ad26.COV2.S COVID-19 vaccine or a placebo. The CDR3 runs from the conserved cysteine through the conserved F or W. D genes are given only for firm matches. The listing skips clone size in some rows; elsewhere it reads once, few, many or a size class.

cdr3_nt cdr3_aa clone_size j_call d_call v_call
TGTGCCAGCAGTTACAGCTCCTACGAGCAGTACTTC CASSYSSYEQYF - TRBJ2-7 - TRBV28
TGCAGCGTTGAACTAGCAGCCATTCAAGAGACCCAGTACTTC CSVELAAIQETQYF once TRBJ2-5 - TRBV29-1
TGCAGCGTTGAAGATAGATCCGGGACAGGGGGATTTTCGGCCTACGAGCAGTACTTC CSVEDRSGTGGFSAYEQYF - TRBJ2-7 TRBD1 TRBV29-1
TGCGCCAGCAGCGTCCTCGGGACTAGCGGGACCAATGAGCAGTTCTTC CASSVLGTSGTNEQFF - TRBJ2-1 TRBD2 TRBV5-1
TGTGCCATCCAGGGACAGCTCACACCCATATATTTT CAIQGQLTPIYF - TRBJ1-3 TRBD1 TRBV10-3
TGTGCCATCAGGGTCCGGGACAGGGGGACAGATACGCAGTATTTT CAIRVRDRGTDTQYF - TRBJ2-3 TRBD1 TRBV10-3
TGTGCCAGCAGTTTGAGCGGGAGGGGGACAGATACGCAGTATTTT CASSLSGRGTDTQYF - TRBJ2-3 TRBD2 TRBV28
TGTGCCACCAGTGACACAAGGACTAGCGGGAGTCTAACTGAGCAGTTCTTC CATSDTRTSGSLTEQFF - TRBJ2-1 TRBD2 TRBV24-1
TGTGCCAGCAGCTTAGGAGACATTGGAAACACCATATATTTT CASSLGDIGNTIYF - TRBJ1-3 - TRBV7-9
TGTGCCAGTAGTTCGAGGGGGCGGGAGACCCAGTACTTC CASSSRGRETQYF - TRBJ2-5 TRBD1 TRBV19
TGTGCCACCAGCAGAGGACAGGGTTTCTACGAGCAGTACTTC CATSRGQGFYEQYF - TRBJ2-7 TRBD1 TRBV15
TGCGCCAGCAGCCCCCAAGGGGCCTTGCAGTATTTT CASSPQGALQYF - TRBJ2-3 - TRBV5-1
TGTGCCAGCAGCGCGGGACTAGCGGGTTCAGATACGCAGTATTTT CASSAGLAGSDTQYF - TRBJ2-3 TRBD2 TRBV6-2/TRBV6-3
TGTGCCAGCAGTGAAGCGATCCGGGGGGGGTCTGAAAAACTGTTTTTT CASSEAIRGGSEKLFF - TRBJ1-4 - TRBV2
TGCGCCAGCAGCCAGGCGGGGACAGGGTCGGGCGAGCAGTACTTC CASSQAGTGSGEQYF - TRBJ2-7 TRBD1 TRBV4-3
TGTGCCAGCAGTAGAACCCCCCGTATAGGGGGCGAGTGGGAGACCCAGTACTTC CASSRTPRIGGEWETQYF - TRBJ2-5 TRBD1 TRBV28
TGTGCCAGCAGTTTTTCCGGGGCCAACGTCCTGACTTTC CASSFSGANVLTF - TRBJ2-6 - TRBV27
TGCAGTGCTAGAGATTACAATGAGCAGTTCTTC CSARDYNEQFF - TRBJ2-1 - TRBV20-1
TGTGCCTGGGGGACAGGGCAGTTCTTC CAWGTGQFF - TRBJ2-1 TRBD1 TRBV30
TGTGCCAGCAGCTTTGGGGGCTCGACTAATGAAAAACTGTTTTTT CASSFGGSTNEKLFF - TRBJ1-4 - TRBV7-2
TGTGCCAGCAGCTTAGAGGGGGCGGATGGCTACACCTTC CASSLEGADGYTF few TRBJ1-2 TRBD1 TRBV7-2
TGTGCCTGGAGTGGGACGGGGACCCTTTGGCCCCAGCATTTT CAWSGTGTLWPQHF once TRBJ1-5 - TRBV30
TGTGCCAGTAGTCCCCAGGACAGGGTAGCCTACGAGCAGTACTTC CASSPQDRVAYEQYF once TRBJ2-7 TRBD1 TRBV19
TGTGCCAGCAGTTTCACTTTGTGGACAGGTGATAACTATGGCTACACCTTC CASSFTLWTGDNYGYTF - TRBJ1-2 TRBD1 TRBV27
TGCGCCAGCGGTACAGGGGACTCCTACGAGCAGTACTTC CASGTGDSYEQYF - TRBJ2-7 TRBD1 TRBV10-2
TGTGCCAGCAGTCCCCCACCGGACCGAGAGACCCAGTACTTC CASSPPPDRETQYF - TRBJ2-5 - TRBV7-2
TGTGCCAGCAGTACTTATCGGGCTTCTAAGGGTTACCCTGGAAACACCATATATTTT CASSTYRASKGYPGNTIYF - TRBJ1-3 - TRBV28
TGTGCCAGCAGCTTACAGGGAGGTGTCGGCTACACCTTC CASSLQGGVGYTF - TRBJ1-2 - TRBV11-3
TGTGCCAGCAGCGGACGGACCCACAGCTCCTACGAGCAGTACTTC CASSGRTHSSYEQYF - TRBJ2-7 - TRBV7-2
TGTGCCAGCAGCCGAATGGCCGAGCAGTACTTC CASSRMAEQYF - TRBJ2-7 - TRBV11-2
TGTGCCAGCAGCGTGGGGAGTAGAGCTAGCGGGGACCAAGAGACCCAGTACTTC CASSVGSRASGDQETQYF - TRBJ2-5 TRBD2 TRBV9
TGTGCCAGCAGCGTAGATACTTCCTACAATGAGCAGTTCTTC CASSVDTSYNEQFF - TRBJ2-1 - TRBV9
TGTGCCAGCAGCGCTCGAGGGGCGCCTAATGAAAAACTGTTTTTT CASSARGAPNEKLFF once TRBJ1-4 - TRBV28
TGTGCCAGCAGCTTAAGGGGAGCGGGAGTATACGAGCAGTACTTC CASSLRGAGVYEQYF - TRBJ2-7 TRBD2 TRBV7-8
TGTGCCACCAGTGACGTGGGACAGAGCTACAATGAGCAGTTCTTC CATSDVGQSYNEQFF - TRBJ2-1 TRBD1 TRBV24-1
TGTGCCAGCAGTGAGAACAGGGGGACCACAGATACGCAGTATTTT CASSENRGTTDTQYF - TRBJ2-3 TRBD1 TRBV2
TGTGCCTGGAGTTACCCTCCTAGTGGAGACACAGATACGCAGTATTTT CAWSYPPSGDTDTQYF - TRBJ2-3 - TRBV30
TGTGCCAGCAGCCGTACAGGATATTACGAGCAGTACTTC CASSRTGYYEQYF - TRBJ2-7 - TRBV13
TGTGCCAGCAGCCAAGAATCCAGACAAGCAGCTTTCTTT CASSQESRQAAFF - TRBJ1-1 - TRBV3-1/TRBV3-2
TGTGCCAGCAGCCCCCGTCGGGCGAACACCGGGGAGCTGTTTTTT CASSPRRANTGELFF - TRBJ2-2 - TRBV3-1/TRBV3-2
TGTGCCAGCAGCCACAGGGGAAAAGGGCCTGAAGCTTTCTTT CASSHRGKGPEAFF - TRBJ1-1 - TRBV3-1/TRBV3-2
TGTGCCAGCAGTGAACAGGAGAACACTGAAGCTTTCTTT CASSEQENTEAFF - TRBJ1-1 - TRBV6-4
TGTGCCAGCAGCACCGGACTAGCGGGACACGAGCAGTACTTC CASSTGLAGHEQYF - TRBJ2-7 TRBD2 TRBV7-2
TGCAGCGGGGACCGTGGGAAAGACAATGAGCAGTTCTTC CSGDRGKDNEQFF - TRBJ2-1 - TRBV29-1
TGTGCCAGCAGCCCAGGGGGGACAGGGCTCACCTACGAGCAGTACTTC CASSPGGTGLTYEQYF - TRBJ2-7 TRBD1 TRBV5-4
TGTGCCAGCAGCGAAGCGGGAGCGGCCAGTAATGAGCAGTTCTTC CASSEAGAASNEQFF - TRBJ2-1 TRBD2 TRBV9